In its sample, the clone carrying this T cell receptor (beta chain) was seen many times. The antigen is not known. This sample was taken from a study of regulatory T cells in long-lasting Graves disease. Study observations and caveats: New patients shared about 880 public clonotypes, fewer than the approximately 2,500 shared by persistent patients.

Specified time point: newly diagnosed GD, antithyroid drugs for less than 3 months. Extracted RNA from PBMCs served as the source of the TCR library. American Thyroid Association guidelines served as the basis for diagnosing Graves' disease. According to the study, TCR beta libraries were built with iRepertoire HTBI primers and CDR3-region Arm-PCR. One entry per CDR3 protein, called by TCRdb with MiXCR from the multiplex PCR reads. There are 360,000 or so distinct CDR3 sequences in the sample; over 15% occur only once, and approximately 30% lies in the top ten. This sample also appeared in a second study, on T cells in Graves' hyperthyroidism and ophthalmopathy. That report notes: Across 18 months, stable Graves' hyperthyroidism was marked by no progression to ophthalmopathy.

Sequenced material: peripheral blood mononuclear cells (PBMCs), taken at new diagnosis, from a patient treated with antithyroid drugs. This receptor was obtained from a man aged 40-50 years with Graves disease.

For the CDR3, the DNA is TGTGCCATCAGTGAGTCCAGGGATACGCAGTATTTT. Protein: CAISESRDTQYF. The chain links TRBV10-3 to TRBJ2-3; D gene unclear. Germline CDR1 and CDR2: ENHRY and SYGVKD. The CDR3 runs to 12 residues. The V end was cut by 0 bases, the J end by 6 bases, with 4 bases between.